The entry below describes one TCR beta chain. The antigen is undetermined. The PCR made use of 60 Vbeta and 13 Jbeta primers. Using immunoSEQ multiplex PCR, the repertoire was profiled, and TCRdb retains in-frame clones only, with some absent. The sample consists of around 150,000 clones, 76% of them appearing once. Trimming took 4 bases from V and 1 from J; bases not matched to a gene: 7. Per germline, CDR1 SGHRS and CDR2 YFSETQ. The CDR3 extends over 15 amino acids. The data are from a study of cytomegalovirus exposure and HLA in healthy donors. Study conclusions and caveats: Some TCR beta chains (164 of them) were listed as cytomegalovirus-associated.

Sample: PBMCs. The chain links TRBV5-1 to TRBJ1-1; TRBD1 matches 7 bases. This clonotype was obtained from a man in his forties in good health and CMV-seronegative. The CDR3: CASSRGGTANTEAFF. As DNA, the CDR3 is TGCGCCAGCAGCCGTGGAGGGACAGCGAACACTGAAGCTTTCTTT.